The 17 T cell receptor beta chains reported below all come from one sample, sequenced in a study of T cell changes during pregnancy in multiple sclerosis. The assay was immunoSEQ multiplex PCR, and TCRdb's table has in-frame clones only and misses some. Found here are 40,000 to 60,000 clones, under 95% of them singletons; the top ten hold about 3.1%. The sample in question was CD8+ T cells from peripheral blood mononuclear cells, obtained in the second trimester of pregnancy. The receptor source for this set is a female donor with multiple sclerosis, enrolled in a pregnancy study.

The chain recombines TRBV7-2 with TRBJ2-5; TRBD2 is a possible D gene (5 bases). The germline CDR1 and CDR2 sequences are SGHTA and FQGNSA. V was cut by 5 bases and J by 5 bases, with 12 bases left in between. The CDR3 sequence is 13 residues long. As DNA, the CDR3 is TGTGCCAGCAGCCCGGGGTACGGGGAGACCCAGTACTTC. Protein sequence: CASSPGYGETQYF.

This clone occurred once. The genes are TRBV13 and TRBJ2-7; TRBD1 is a possible D gene (5 bases). The CDR3 length is 16 residues. From germline, CDR1 is PRHDT and CDR2 FYEKMQ (reference sequence). V was cut by 5 bases and J by 0 bases, with 17 bases left in between. The DNA for the CDR3 is TGTGCCAGCAGCGATCGAGCAGGGATTACCTCCTACGAGCAGTACTTC. Its protein product is CASSDRAGITSYEQYF.

The chain employs TRBV5-1 and TRBJ1-1, with unresolved D. In germline, CDR1 is SGHRS, CDR2 YFSETQ. V was trimmed by 2 bases and J by 8 bases, leaving 13 bases between them. The CDR3 runs 13 residues. For the CDR3, the DNA is TGCGCCAGCAGCTTATACAACGATCGCGAAGCTTTCTTT. Its protein product is CASSLYNDREAFF.

V is TRBV7-9 and J is TRBJ1-3; tentative D call: TRBD1 (5 bases). V dropped 3 bases and J dropped 8 bases, with 11 bases sitting between them. Germline values: CDR1 SEHNR, CDR2 FQNEAQ (reference sequence). The CDR3 runs to 13 residues. The CDR3 sequence is CASSFDPGDTIYF. The CDR3, as DNA: TGTGCCAGCAGCTTTGACCCGGGGGACACCATATATTTT.

The CDR3 DNA reads TGTGCCAGCAGCGGCCCAAGGGTAGGGAGAGCTAACTATGGCTACACCTTC. Translation: CASSGPRVGRANYGYTF. J is TRBJ1-2 and V is TRBV9; no clear D gene. The V end was cut by 3 bases, the J end by 0 bases, with 18 bases between. Germline CDR1 reads SGDLS; CDR2 reads YYNGEE. This CDR3 has 17 residues. Using reference TRBV9 and TRBJ1-2 for the parts outside the CDR3, the full variable domain is DSGVTQTPKHLITATGQRVTLRCSPRSGDLSVYWYQQSLDQGLQFLIQYYNGEERAKGNILERFSAQQFPDLHSELNLSSLELGDSALYFCASSGPRVGRANYGYTFGSGTRLTVV.

The V call is TRBV2, the J call TRBJ2-5; 10 bases match TRBD2. Looked up from germline, CDR1 is SNHLY and CDR2 is FYNNEI. The CDR3 is 16 residues long. The trim removed 3 bases at V and 5 bases at J, leaving 9 bases unmatched. CDR3 DNA: TGTGCCAGCAGTGAGGGGAGCGGGAGGGAAGAGGAGACCCAGTACTTC. This codes for CASSEGSGREEETQYF.

The chain uses TRBV27 and TRBJ2-7; tentatively, D is TRBD1 (6 bases). Trimming left V 4 bases short and J 2 bases short, with 9 bases between. The germline V gene encodes CDR1 MNHEY and CDR2 SMNVEV (reference sequence). The CDR3 loop spans 13 amino acids. The CDR3 DNA reads TGTGCCAGCAGTTGGGGACACACCTACGAGCAGTACTTC. This translates into CASSWGHTYEQYF.

V gene TRBV11-2 combines with J gene TRBJ2-7, with a weak D call TRBD2 (6 bases). Germline values: CDR1 SGHAT, CDR2 FQNNGV. V gave up 1 base and J gave up 9 bases, with 10 bases separating them. CDR3 size: 12 residues. CDR3 in DNA: TGTGCCAGCAGCTTAGCCGGGGGTGGGCAGTACTTC. This encodes CASSLAGGGQYF.

The chain carries TRBV7-9 and TRBJ2-5, with a possible D match to TRBD2 (5 bases). The CDR3 is 14 amino acids. V lost 5 bases, J lost 5 bases, and 15 bases lay in between. Per germline, CDR1 SEHNR and CDR2 FQNEAQ (reference sequence). CDR3 residues: CASSPSDSRETQYF. CDR3 bases: TGTGCCAGCAGCCCCTCGGACTCCCGTGAGACCCAGTACTTC.

The genes are TRBV7-8 and TRBJ2-5; weak D call: TRBD2 (7 bases). Looked up from germline, CDR1 is SGHVS and CDR2 is FQNEAQ. Deletions cut 1 base from V and 5 bases from J, with 14 bases between. The length of the CDR3 is 15 residues. The CDR3 loop reads CASSLDAGAGETQYF. The CDR3 DNA sequence: TGTGCCAGCAGCTTAGACGCGGGGGCGGGGGAGACCCAGTACTTC.

The rearrangement joins TRBV7-3 to TRBJ2-1; 8 bases align to TRBD2. The CDR3 covers 16 residues. The J segment lost 0 bases and the V segment lost 3 bases, leaving 4 bases of the junction unmatched. Germline CDR1 reads SGHTA; CDR2 reads FQGTGA. The CDR3 DNA sequence: TGTGCCAGCAGCTTGAGCGGGGGACCCTCCTACAATGAGCAGTTCTTC. This gives the protein CASSLSGGPSYNEQFF. Filled out from reference TRBV7-3 and TRBJ2-1, the complete variable domain reads GAGVSQTPSNKVTEKGKYVELRCDPISGHTALYWYRQSLGQGPEFLIYFQGTGAADDSGLPNDRFFAVRPEGSVSTLKIQRTERGDSAVYLCASSLSGGPSYNEQFFGPGTRLTVL.

The chain employs TRBV12-5 and TRBJ1-1, with D hard to call. Germline V gene data show CDR1 as LGHNT and CDR2 as FRNRAP. Trimming removed 6 bases at V and 5 bases at J, with 16 bases between. CDR3 length: 14 amino acids. CDR3: CASGLGSAGTEAFF. The CDR3, as DNA: TGTGCTAGTGGCCTGGGGAGCGCGGGAACTGAAGCTTTCTTT.

Note on this clone: In the same sample, other DNA sequences code for this CDR3. The CDR3 loop is CASSAGDTQYF. As DNA, the CDR3 is TGTGCCAGCAGTGCAGGGGATACGCAGTATTTT. The chain couples TRBV7-3 to TRBJ2-3, with D perhaps matching TRBD1 (5 bases). Trimming cost V 6 bases and J 6 bases, with 7 bases left between them. From germline, CDR1 is SGHTA and CDR2 FQGTGA. This CDR3 has 11 residues.

This clone showed up just once. The rearrangement links TRBV27 to TRBJ2-7; 9 bases line up with TRBD1. CDR1 is MNHEY and CDR2 is SMNVEV in the germline V gene (reference sequence). Germline trimming cut 5 bases from V and 3 bases from J; bases unmatched to any gene: 5. The length of the CDR3 is 14 residues. In nucleotides, the CDR3 is TGTGCCAGCAGTCCAGGGACAGGGATCTACGAGCAGTACTTC. It is translated as CASSPGTGIYEQYF.

The table lists this clone with a count of one. CDR3 sequence reads: CATGTSGTDTQYF. The CDR3 region has the DNA TGTGCCACCGGGACTAGCGGCACAGATACGCAGTATTTT. V is TRBV19 and J is TRBJ2-3; 10 nucleotides align to TRBD2. Germline CDR1 LNHDA, CDR2 SQIVND (reference sequence). The CDR3 is made up of 13 amino acids. The trim removed 10 bases at V and 1 base at J, leaving 2 bases unmatched. Based on the CDR3 plus reference TRBV19 and TRBJ2-3, the full variable domain is DGGITQSPKYLFRKEGQNVTLSCEQNLNHDAMYWYRQDPGQGLRLIYYSQIVNDFQKGDIAEGYSVSREKKESFPLTVTSAQKNPTAFYLCATGTSGTDTQYFGPGTRLTVL.

J is TRBJ2-7 and V is TRBV7-6; maybe TRBD1 (6 bases). Germline lookup yields CDR1 SGHVS and CDR2 FNYEAQ. This CDR3 region has 15 residues. The V and J ends lost 4 bases and 0 bases respectively, with 13 bases between them. This CDR3 reads CASSYRAVSSYEQYF. CDR3 sequence (DNA): TGTGCCAGCAGCTACAGGGCCGTGAGCTCCTACGAGCAGTACTTC.

This clone was counted a single time. The rearrangement links TRBV9 to TRBJ2-1, with D possibly being TRBD1 (5 bases). The CDR3 loop spans 13 amino acids. Trimming stripped 3 bases from V and 7 bases from J, with 11 bases between. CDR1 is SGDLS and CDR2 is YYNGEE in the germline V gene. The CDR3, as DNA: TGTGCCAGCAGCGGCCCGACAGATAATGAGCAGTTCTTC. The encoded protein is CASSGPTDNEQFF.